This TCR beta chain was recorded in a study of regulatory T cells in long-lasting Graves disease. The overall study: Treatment with antithyroid drugs for over 5 years, together with positive TSH receptor antibodies, meant persistent Graves' disease. Study-wide points: Few sampled subjects may have lowered accuracy. Relative to new patients (around 1,000), persistent patients exhibited greater sharing of public clonotypes (approximately 2,700).

The TCR beta library used iRepertoire HTBI primers with Arm-PCR amplification of CDR3. TCRdb re-derived calls from the multiplex PCR reads in MiXCR, one entry per CDR3 protein. The profile shows 600,000 to 800,000 distinct CDR3 sequences, roughly 30% of them singletons. There are a few counts of this clonotype. Its antigen remains unidentified. The time point denotes: persistent/refractory GD, antithyroid drugs over 5 years with positive TRAb. From RNA extracted from PBMCs, the TCR library was made. A peripheral blood sample, roughly 8.7 milliliters in volume, was drawn into EDTA tubes. The sequenced sample was peripheral blood mononuclear cells (PBMCs), obtained when the disease was refractory, from a patient treated with antithyroid drugs. The clonotype comes from a female donor with Graves disease.

The CDR3 protein is CASSPRETYEQYF. DNA for the CDR3: TGTGCCAGCAGCCCCCGGGAAACCTACGAGCAGTACTTC. This chain links TRBV7-3 with TRBJ2-7; maybe TRBD2 (5 bases). V dropped 5 bases and J dropped 2 bases, with 10 bases sitting between them. Germline V CDR1 and CDR2: SGHTA, FQGTGA. This CDR3 contains 13 residues.